This T cell receptor (beta chain) was captured in a study of blood T cell repertoires in COVID-19. Study-wide background: The origin of the acute and convalescent COVID-19 samples was the United States, Italy and Spain. From T cells, B-cell-depleted T cells, or PBMCs came the material, which was cDNA or gDNA.

Authors' processing steps: Reference gene primer amplification yielded estimated nucleated cell counts. Here immunoSEQ multiplex PCR was the method, and the copy in TCRdb shows in-frame clones only, minus some. V and J calls and clone size are given by that table; D and trimming were obtained from the DNA. The sample shows a few hundred thousand clones, over 75% of them seen only once. Note on this clone: Other DNA sequences in the same sample also yield this CDR3.

This CDR3 region has 13 residues. Trimming stripped 3 bases from V and 4 bases from J, with 7 bases between. Germline V gives CDR1 SGHTA, CDR2 FQGNSA. The receptor was derived from a human donor in a cohort sampled during active COVID-19. What was sequenced was peripheral blood. The gene calls are TRBV7-2 and TRBJ1-5; D unclear. CDR3 sequence reads: CASSLSGNQPQHF. CDR3 coding DNA: TGTGCCAGCAGCTTGAGCGGGAATCAGCCCCAGCATTTT.